These 13 T cell receptor beta chains share one sample of origin, sequenced in a study of blood T cell repertoires in COVID-19. TCRdb's copy holds only in-frame clones and misses some; the assay was immunoSEQ multiplex PCR. This sample has approximately 69,000 clones; 86% occur once, and the top ten carry approximately 12%. Sequenced material: peripheral blood. These receptors were obtained from a human donor in a cohort sampled during active COVID-19.

The genes are TRBV28 and TRBJ2-7; 7 bases line up with TRBD1. From germline, CDR1 is MDHEN and CDR2 SYDVKM. The V gene end was trimmed by 2 bases and the J gene end by 4 bases; junction bases not matched to a gene: 2. CDR3 length equals 13 residues. The CDR3 spells CASSLIQGYEQYF. CDR3 nucleotides: TGTGCCAGCAGTTTAATACAGGGGTACGAGCAGTACTTC.

The chain couples TRBV5-1 to TRBJ2-3; D is possibly TRBD2 (5 bases). The CDR3 has 15 amino acids. Germline V gives CDR1 SGHRS, CDR2 YFSETQ. V was cut by 4 bases and J by 2 bases, with 14 bases left in between. The CDR3 region is CASSPGGRATDTQYF. In DNA form, the CDR3 reads TGCGCCAGCAGCCCAGGAGGTCGGGCCACAGATACGCAGTATTTT.

This clone was recorded once. The chain is built from TRBV6-5 and TRBJ2-5; 11 bases line up with TRBD1. This CDR3 is built from 16 residues. CDR1 is MNHEY and CDR2 is SVGAGI in the germline V gene. Losses at the gene ends were 2 bases for V and 4 bases for J; bases not matched to a gene: 6. The CDR3: CASSYIRTGGGETQYF. Written as DNA, the CDR3 is TGTGCCAGCAGTTACATAAGGACAGGGGGCGGAGAGACCCAGTACTTC.

V gene TRBV6-5 combines with J gene TRBJ2-7; the match to TRBD1 covers 8 bases. This CDR3 spans 15 amino acids. V dropped 4 bases and J dropped 2; count of bases not matched to a gene: 7. The germline V gene encodes CDR1 MNHEY and CDR2 SVGAGI. The chain's CDR3 is CASSFRDRGTYEQYF. For the CDR3, the DNA is TGTGCCAGCAGTTTTCGCGACAGGGGAACCTACGAGCAGTACTTC.

This rearrangement joins TRBV28 to TRBJ1-2, with D perhaps matching TRBD1 (5 bases). Germline-derived CDR1 and CDR2 are MDHEN and SYDVKM. V was cut by 6 bases and J by 8 bases, with 19 bases left in between. There are 14 residues in the CDR3. The CDR3 is CASRSTGGEVGYTF. The CDR3 region has the DNA TGTGCCAGCAGGTCCACCGGGGGGGAGGTGGGCTACACCTTC.

The table lists this clone with a few counts. The chain combines TRBV5-5 with TRBJ1-2; D not resolved. CDR3 length: 15 residues. With 6 bases removed from V and 7 bases from J, the gap between germline ends came to 22 bases. CDR1 and CDR2 from the germline V gene are SGHKS and YYEKEE (reference sequence). In DNA form, the CDR3 reads TGTGCCAGCATAAATTCGAATGGAGGGTGGCCTGGCTACACCTTC. It specifies CASINSNGGWPGYTF.

The rearrangement links TRBV18 to TRBJ2-1; possibly TRBD2 for D (6 bases). The length of the CDR3 is 17 residues. Per germline, CDR1 KGHSH and CDR2 LQKENI. V lost 5 bases to trimming and J lost 5 bases, with 22 bases between them. CDR3 coding DNA: TGTGCCAGCTCAACGCGGACTATAAGGCGGGATGACAATGAGCAGTTCTTC. It specifies CASSTRTIRRDDNEQFF.

This chain links TRBV3-1 (or the pseudogene TRBV3-2) with TRBJ2-5; a weak D match, TRBD2 (7 bases). The CDR3 loop spans 15 amino acids. The germline V and J ends were trimmed by 4 bases and 1 base, with 13 bases remaining between them. The germline V gene encodes CDR1 LGHDT and CDR2 YNNKEL (reference sequence). In nucleotides, the CDR3 is TGTGCCAGCAGCCTAGGGGGGGCCGCCCAAGAGACCCAGTACTTC. As protein: CASSLGGAAQETQYF.

The chain recombines TRBV6-1 with TRBJ2-3; the match to TRBD2 covers 7 bases. This CDR3 is 16 amino acids long. CDR1 MNHNS and CDR2 SASEGT come from the germline V gene. After removal of 4 bases from V and 2 bases from J, the junction contained 9 bases not matched to a gene. The CDR3 nucleotides are TGTGCCAGCAGTGGTCTTGCGGGGGAGCCCACAGATACGCAGTATTTT. It is translated as CASSGLAGEPTDTQYF.

CDR3 nucleotides: TGCGCCAGCAGCTTGGCCCCAGGTCAGGGGGGCTACACCTTC. This sequence encodes CASSLAPGQGGYTF. V and J are TRBV5-1 and TRBJ1-2, with D perhaps matching TRBD1 (6 bases). The CDR3 spans 14 residues. Germline V lookup: CDR1 SGHRS, CDR2 YFSETQ. The ends were cut back, 0 bases at V and 8 bases at J, with 14 bases in the middle.

This chain uses TRBV5-1 with TRBJ2-5, with 9 bases identical to TRBD1. V shed 4 bases and J 4 bases; nucleotides not matched to a gene: 2. The CDR3 is 13 amino acids. Germline CDR1 SGHRS, CDR2 YFSETQ. The CDR3 reads CASSPGQGETQYF. The CDR3 nucleotides read TGCGCCAGCAGCCCGGGACAGGGAGAGACCCAGTACTTC.

Note on this clone: Germline and junction disagree at one end, which may indicate a read error. The rearrangement joins TRBV7-2 to TRBJ2-2, with D perhaps matching TRBD2 (5 bases). The V gene's germline CDR1 is SGHTA and CDR2 FQGNSA. The CDR3 is 16 amino acids. CDR3 region: CASSLASRVKHRGAVF. The CDR3 region has the DNA TGTGCCAGCAGCTTAGCGAGTAGAGTGAAGCACCGGGGAGCTGTTTTT. Based on the CDR3 plus reference TRBV7-2 and TRBJ2-2, the full variable domain is GAGVSQSPSNKVTEKGKDVELRCDPISGHTALYWYRQSLGQGLEFLIYFQGNSAPDKSGLPSDRFSAERTGGSVSTLTIQRTQQEDSAVYLCASSLASRVKHRGAVFGEGSRLTVL.

The chain links TRBV2 to TRBJ1-5, with D maybe TRBD1 (5 bases). Germline V CDR1 and CDR2: SNHLY, FYNNEI. The CDR3 covers 16 residues. Trimming left V 5 bases short and J 3 bases short, with 17 bases between. In nucleotides, the CDR3 is TGTGCCAGCAGTCTCCGGCAGGACACCCCCAATCAGCCCCAGCATTTT. Translation: CASSLRQDTPNQPQHF.